This T cell receptor (beta chain) came from a study of CD8 T cells in Susac syndrome (dated by TCRdb to the late 2010s). Regarding the complete study: Repertoire sequencing was used to test whether CD8+ T cell activation and differentiation in Susac syndrome was antigen driven. Clonality of the CD8+ T cell repertoire was compared between about a dozen healthy donors, approximately 14 Susac syndrome patients and some 15 multiple sclerosis patients. General study outcomes and caveats: The number of individuals in the TCR sequencing and HLA analysis was recognized as being relatively small.

RNA was extracted using the RNeasy kit, and about 0.5 to 1 microgram was reverse transcribed with random hexamers. The immunoSEQ multiplex PCR assay, covering 54 Vbeta and 13 Jbeta segments, was used to amplify TCR beta CDR3 regions. PCR amplification bias was corrected using a synthetic template baseline for primer optimization and computational correction. From the authors' description of their analysis: Only productive sequences were kept, with reads annotated to V, D and J genes according to IMGT and analyzed in immunoSEQ Analyzer. Clonality was computed as one minus Shannon entropy normalized by log2 of the number of productive unique sequences. For each patient and control, public and private clones were evaluated among the 100 most prevalent clones. A clone was defined as Susac-specific if it was absent from the healthy and MS cohorts, from around 960 published viral clones and from other ImmuneACCESS disease sequences. Using fastp trimming at Q25 and MiXCR clonotype assembly, TCRdb reanalyzed the public sequencing data and kept in-frame beta chains. Rows with a matching CDR3 protein are joined into one entry that keeps the most common DNA and genes. Clone size and V and J calls follow TCRdb, not the original study. The sample contains roughly 400,000 distinct CDR3 sequences, 85% to 90% of them found a single time. The ten largest make up roughly 0.11% of the sample.

High-throughput TCR beta sequencing profiled peripheral blood CD8+ and CD4+ T cells from healthy donors, Susac syndrome patients and multiple sclerosis patients. The multiple sclerosis controls were treatment-naive patients whose relapsing-remitting disease, either stable or active, fulfilled the revised McDonald criteria. Bulk CD8+ and CD4+ T cells were purified magnetically by negative isolation, whereas CD8+ TEMRA cells were enriched by FACS. Blood was collected in EDTA tubes and processed within 24 hours, with PBMCs isolated through density gradient centrifugation. PBMCs intended for TCR sequencing were cryopreserved in liquid nitrogen and were subsequently thawed in a 37 degrees C water bath. The sorted or isolated CD4+, CD8+ and CD8+ TEMRA cells had a purity of 90% or higher. The germline V gene specifies SQVTM as CDR1 and ANQGSEA as CDR2. After removal of 6 bases from V and 3 bases from J, the junction retains 7 bases not matched to a gene. The CDR3 numbers 13 residues from cysteine through phenylalanine. The read is trimmed to its CDR3 DNA, 39 bases read in frame from base 1.

Comment on this clonotype: There is no known antigen for this receptor. No much larger clonotype is one base removed from it; base qualities were not supplied.

This receptor was taken from a human donor with multiple sclerosis. Recombination linked TRBV29-1 to TRBJ1-2; TRBD1 matches 7 bases in the middle. The sequenced material came from CD8+ T cells from PBMCs. The CDR3 protein: CSVEPDRDYGYTF. The nucleotides are TGCAGCGTCGAGCCCGACAGGGACTATGGCTACACCTTC.